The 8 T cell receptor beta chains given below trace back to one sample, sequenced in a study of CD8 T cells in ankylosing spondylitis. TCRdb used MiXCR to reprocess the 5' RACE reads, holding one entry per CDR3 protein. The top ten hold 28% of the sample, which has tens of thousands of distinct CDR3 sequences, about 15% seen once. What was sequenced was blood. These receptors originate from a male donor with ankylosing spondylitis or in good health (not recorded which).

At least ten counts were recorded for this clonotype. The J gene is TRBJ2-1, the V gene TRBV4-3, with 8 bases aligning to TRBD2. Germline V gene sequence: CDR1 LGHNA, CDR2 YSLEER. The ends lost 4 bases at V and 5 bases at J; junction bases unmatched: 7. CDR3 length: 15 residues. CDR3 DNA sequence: TGCGCCAGCAGCCCGCGAGGACTAGCTGACAATGAGCAGTTCTTC. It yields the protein CASSPRGLADNEQFF.

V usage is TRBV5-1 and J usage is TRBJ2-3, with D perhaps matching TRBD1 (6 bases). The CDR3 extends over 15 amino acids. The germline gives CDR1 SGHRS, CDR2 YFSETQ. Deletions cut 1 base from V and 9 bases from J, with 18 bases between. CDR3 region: CASSLQTGHAWTQYF. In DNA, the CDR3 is TGCGCCAGCAGCTTGCAAACGGGACACGCCTGGACGCAGTATTTT.

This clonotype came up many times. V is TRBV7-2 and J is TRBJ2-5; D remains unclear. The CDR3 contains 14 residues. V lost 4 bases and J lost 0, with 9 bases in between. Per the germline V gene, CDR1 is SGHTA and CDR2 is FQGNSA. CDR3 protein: CASSSEVYQETQYF. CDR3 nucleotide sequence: TGTGCCAGCAGCTCTGAAGTGTACCAAGAGACCCAGTACTTC.

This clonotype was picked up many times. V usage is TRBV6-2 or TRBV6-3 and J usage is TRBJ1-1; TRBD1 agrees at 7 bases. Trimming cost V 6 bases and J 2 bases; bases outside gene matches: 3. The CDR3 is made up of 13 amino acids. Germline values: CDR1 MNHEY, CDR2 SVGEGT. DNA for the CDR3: TGTGCCAGCAGCAAGGGGGCTAACACTGAAGCTTTCTTT. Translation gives CASSKGANTEAFF.

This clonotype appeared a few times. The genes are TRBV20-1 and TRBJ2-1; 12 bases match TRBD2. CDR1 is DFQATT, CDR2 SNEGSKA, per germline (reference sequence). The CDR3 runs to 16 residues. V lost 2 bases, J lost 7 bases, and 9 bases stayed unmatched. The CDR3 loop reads CSARPILAGGRNEQFF. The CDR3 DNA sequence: TGCAGTGCTAGACCCATCCTAGCGGGGGGGCGGAATGAGCAGTTCTTC.

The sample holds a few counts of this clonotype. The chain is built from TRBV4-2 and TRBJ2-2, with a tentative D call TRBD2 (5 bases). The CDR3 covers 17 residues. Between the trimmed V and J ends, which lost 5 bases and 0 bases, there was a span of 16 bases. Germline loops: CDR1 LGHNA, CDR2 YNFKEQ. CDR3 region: CASSGIATAANTGELFF. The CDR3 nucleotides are TGTGCCAGCAGCGGAATTGCCACAGCGGCGAACACCGGGGAGCTGTTTTTT.

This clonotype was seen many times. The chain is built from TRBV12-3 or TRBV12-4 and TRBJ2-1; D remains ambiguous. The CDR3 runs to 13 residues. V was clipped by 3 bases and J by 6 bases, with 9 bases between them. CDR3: CASSLMLSNEQFF. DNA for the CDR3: TGTGCCAGCAGTTTGATGTTAAGCAATGAGCAGTTCTTC.

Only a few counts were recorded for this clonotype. CDR3 region: CATSRVPGELFF. CDR3 bases: TGTGCCACCAGCAGAGTGCCCGGGGAGCTGTTTTTT. This chain uses TRBV15 with TRBJ2-2; D gene uncertain. The CDR3 spans 12 residues. Between the trimmed V and J ends, which lost 1 base and 6 bases, there was a span of 3 bases. From germline, CDR1 is LNHNV and CDR2 YYDKDF (reference sequence). Using reference TRBV15 and TRBJ2-2 for the parts outside the CDR3, the full variable domain is DAMVIQNPRYQVTQFGKPVTLSCSQTLNHNVMYWYQQKSSQAPKLLFHYYDKDFNNEADTPDNFQSRRPNTSFCFLDIRSPGLGDTAMYLCATSRVPGELFFGEGSRLTVL.